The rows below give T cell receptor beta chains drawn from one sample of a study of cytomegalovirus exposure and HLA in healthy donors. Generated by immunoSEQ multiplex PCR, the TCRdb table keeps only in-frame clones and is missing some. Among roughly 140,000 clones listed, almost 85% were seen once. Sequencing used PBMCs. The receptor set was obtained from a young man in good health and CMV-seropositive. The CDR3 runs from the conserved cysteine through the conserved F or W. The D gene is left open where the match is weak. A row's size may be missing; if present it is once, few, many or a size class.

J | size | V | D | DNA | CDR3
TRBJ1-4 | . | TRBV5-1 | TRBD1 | TGCGCCAGCAGGCGGGACAGTAATGAAAAACTGTTTTTT | CASRRDSNEKLFF
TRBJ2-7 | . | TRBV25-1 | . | TGTGCCAGCAAAGGACAAACCTACGAGCAGTACTTC | CASKGQTYEQYF
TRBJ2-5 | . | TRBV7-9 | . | TGTGCCAGCAGCCCACGAGGTACGGGGAGAGAAGAGACCCAGTACTTC | CASSPRGTGREETQYF
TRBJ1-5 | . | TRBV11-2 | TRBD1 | TGTGCCAGCAGAAGGCGCGGCAGGGGGTCGAGAGTAGGCAATCAGCCCCAGCATTTT | CASRRRGRGSRVGNQPQHF
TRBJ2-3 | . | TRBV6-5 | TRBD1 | TGTGCCAGCAGTTACGGCAGGGGGCCGAACACAGATACGCAGTATTTT | CASSYGRGPNTDTQYF
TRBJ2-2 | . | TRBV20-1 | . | TGCAGTGCGCACAGGGCCGGGGAGCTGTTTTTT | CSAHRAGELFF
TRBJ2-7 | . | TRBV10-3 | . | TGTGCCATCTCGAGCCCCCGGCAGGGGACCTACGAGCAGTACTTC | CAISSPRQGTYEQYF
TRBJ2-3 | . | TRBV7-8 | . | TGTGCCAGCACCTTAGAGAGGGGCACAGATACGCAGTATTTT | CASTLERGTDTQYF
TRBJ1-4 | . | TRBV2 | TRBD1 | TGTGCCAGCAGTAAATATGACAGGGGTGAGGAAAAACTGTTTTTT | CASSKYDRGEEKLFF
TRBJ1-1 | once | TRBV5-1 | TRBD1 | TGCGCCAGCAGCGGGGGACAGACTAGGAACACTGAAGCTTTCTTT | CASSGGQTRNTEAFF
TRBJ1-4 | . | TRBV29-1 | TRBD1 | TGCAGCGTACGACAGGGGGGTGAAAAACTGTTTTTT | CSVRQGGEKLFF
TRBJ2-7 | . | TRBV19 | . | TGTGCCAGTAGTTCACAGGGTCCCTACGAGCAGTACTTC | CASSSQGPYEQYF